This TCR beta chain was retrieved from a study of blood T cell repertoires in COVID-19. Study context: Material from acute and convalescent COVID-19 was sourced from the United States, Italy and Spain. T cells, B-cell-depleted T cells, or PBMCs supplied cDNA or gDNA.

As processed by the authors: Estimates of nucleated cell counts were drawn from the amplification of reference gene primers. Libraries were prepared by immunoSEQ multiplex PCR; TCRdb keeps only in-frame clonotypes and omits some of them. For V, J and clone size, that table is used; D and trimming come from the DNA. The sample lists about 170,000 clones; around 83% were seen once. Trimming shortened V by 4 bases and J by 2 bases, and 8 bases separated the two germline ends. The CDR3 loop spans 13 amino acids. CDR1 and CDR2 (germline): LGHDT, YNNKEL (reference sequence). The sequence came from a woman in her 70s who had recovered from COVID-19. Sequences were obtained from peripheral blood. J is TRBJ2-5 and V is TRBV3-1 (or the pseudogene TRBV3-2); D remains ambiguous. As DNA, the CDR3 is TGTGCCAGCAGCCCGACAAGACAAGAGACCCAGTACTTC. Amino acid sequence: CASSPTRQETQYF.